This is a list of T cell receptor beta chains from one sample in a study of siplizumab effects on memory and regulatory T cells. Here immunoSEQ multiplex PCR was the method, and the copy in TCRdb shows in-frame clones only, minus some. The sample records about 26,000 clones, approximately 80% being singletons. Sequenced material: memory CD4+ T cells sorted from blood. These receptors were taken from a human donor in good health. Both conserved end residues are part of each CDR3. A D gene is named only where the DNA matches it firmly. Rows give clone size only sometimes, using once, few, many, or a class for an expanded clone.

abundance	v_gene	j_gene	d_gene	CDR3aa	CDR3nt
once	TRBV2	TRBJ1-4	TRBD1	CASSVAGGVNEKLFF	TGTGCCAGCAGCGTTGCAGGGGGTGTAAATGAAAAACTGTTTTTT
.	TRBV6-1	TRBJ1-1	.	CASSEARGLPGTEAFF	TGTGCCAGCAGTGAAGCTCGGGGACTGCCGGGGACTGAAGCTTTCTTT
.	TRBV7-2	TRBJ2-7	.	CASSLVDGPYEQYF	TGTGCCAGCAGCTTAGTCGACGGACCCTACGAGCAGTACTTC
.	TRBV5-1	TRBJ1-2	TRBD1	CASSLGQGIHGYTF	TGCGCCAGCAGCCTCGGACAGGGGATACATGGCTACACCTTC
.	TRBV9	TRBJ2-1	.	CARIVGSESSYNEQFF	TGTGCCAGGATAGTGGGTAGCGAGAGCTCCTACAATGAGCAGTTCTTC
.	TRBV28	TRBJ1-2	TRBD1	CASMGTGLYGYTF	TGTGCCAGCATGGGGACAGGGTTGTATGGCTACACCTTC
.	TRBV7-2	TRBJ2-3	.	CASSPRLSTQYF	TGTGCCAGCAGTCCTAGACTAAGTACGCAGTATTTT
.	TRBV7-8	TRBJ1-1	.	CASSLARGVNTEAFF	TGTGCCAGCAGCTTAGCCAGGGGTGTTAACACTGAAGCTTTCTTT
once	TRBV14	TRBJ2-7	.	CASSQGGSEQYF	TGTGCCAGCAGCCAAGGTGGCAGCGAGCAGTACTTC
.	TRBV1	TRBJ2-7	.	CTSSQGRQGASWQYF	TGCACCAGCAGCCAAGGACGGCAGGGGGCATCGTGGCAGTACTTC
.	TRBV11-3	TRBJ2-7	.	CASSPGQIYEQYF	TGTGCCAGCAGCCCTGGACAGATCTACGAGCAGTACTTC
.	TRBV11-2	TRBJ1-3	TRBD1	CASSLARGLGNTIYF	TGTGCCAGCAGCTTAGCGAGGGGGCTGGGAAACACCATATATTTT
.	TRBV15	TRBJ2-2	.	CATSRAANSNTGELFF	TGTGCCACCAGCAGAGCGGCGAATTCCAACACCGGGGAGCTGTTTTTT
.	TRBV2	TRBJ1-2	.	CASTSKQGAYGYTF	TGTGCCAGCACATCAAAACAGGGTGCCTATGGCTACACCTTC
medium-sized	TRBV7-9	TRBJ2-7	.	CASSLVFYEQYF	TGTGCCAGCAGCTTAGTGTTCTACGAGCAGTACTTC
.	TRBV4-1	TRBJ1-5	TRBD1	CASSQEAGAGGGNQPQHF	TGCGCCAGCAGCCAAGAAGCCGGCGCAGGGGGCGGCAATCAGCCCCAGCATTTT
.	TRBV2	TRBJ2-7	.	CASSWGDYEQYF	TGTGCCAGCAGTTGGGGGGATTACGAGCAGTACTTC
.	TRBV7-9	TRBJ2-5	TRBD1	CASSSGQGRETQYF	TGTGCCAGCAGCTCCGGACAGGGAAGAGAGACCCAGTACTTC
.	TRBV2	TRBJ2-3	.	CASSDGVGDTQYF	TGTGCCAGCAGTGATGGGGTAGGAGATACGCAGTATTTT
few	TRBV18	TRBJ2-7	.	CASSPIAQEQYF	TGTGCCAGCTCACCAATCGCCCAGGAGCAGTACTTC
.	TRBV2	TRBJ1-6	.	CASRGRNSPLHF	TGTGCCAGCCGAGGGCGGAATTCACCCCTCCACTTT
.	TRBV7-2	TRBJ1-2	.	CASSLGTVSYGYTF	TGTGCCAGCAGCTTAGGAACCGTCTCCTATGGCTACACCTTC
.	TRBV5-1	TRBJ2-4	.	CASSLGLGPQIRGNIQYF	TGCGCCAGCAGCTTAGGATTGGGGCCCCAAATAAGGGGAAACATTCAGTACTTC
.	TRBV27	TRBJ1-6	TRBD1	CASTLGGQTNSPLHF	TGTGCCAGCACCCTTGGGGGACAGACCAATTCACCCCTCCACTTT
few	TRBV28	TRBJ1-3	TRBD1	CASSPLGTGGNTIYF	TGTGCCAGCAGCCCCTTGGGGACAGGGGGAAACACCATATATTTT
few	TRBV30	TRBJ1-1	.	CAWRRGNEAFF	TGTGCCTGGAGGCGGGGGAATGAAGCTTTCTTT
.	TRBV6-1	TRBJ2-1	TRBD2	CASRVVGTSVDEQFF	TGTGCCAGCAGGGTCGTCGGGACTAGCGTGGATGAGCAGTTCTTC
.	TRBV7-9	TRBJ1-4	.	CASSPGTWDNEKLFF	TGTGCCAGCAGCCCCGGGACATGGGATAATGAAAAACTGTTTTTT
few	TRBV7-3	TRBJ2-5	TRBD1	CASSYGGTGGQETQYF	TGTGCCAGCAGCTACGGAGGGACAGGGGGACAAGAGACCCAGTACTTC
once	TRBV6-1	TRBJ2-1	TRBD2	CASSSGTSVYNEQFF	TGTGCCAGCAGTTCCGGGACTAGCGTCTACAATGAGCAGTTCTTC
.	TRBV6-5	TRBJ1-3	.	CASSYRQGSGNTIYF	TGTGCCAGCAGTTACCGGCAGGGCTCTGGAAACACCATATATTTT
.	TRBV7-3	TRBJ2-7	.	CASSLNRNSYEQYF	TGTGCCAGCAGCTTAAATCGAAACTCCTACGAGCAGTACTTC
.	TRBV7-9	TRBJ2-7	TRBD1	CASSGRDRATYEQYF	TGTGCCAGCAGCGGCCGGGACAGGGCCACCTACGAGCAGTACTTC
few	TRBV6-4	TRBJ2-7	.	CASTFDWGPPAYEQYF	TGTGCCAGCACCTTTGACTGGGGACCTCCCGCCTACGAGCAGTACTTC
.	TRBV7-8	TRBJ2-1	.	CASSLDRGLTNEQFF	TGTGCCAGCAGCTTAGACCGGGGCCTCACCAATGAGCAGTTCTTC
.	TRBV19	TRBJ1-5	.	CASRGRGYSNQPQHF	TGTGCCAGTAGGGGCAGAGGGTATAGCAATCAGCCCCAGCATTTT
.	TRBV13	TRBJ2-3	.	CASSLGQGGASTDTQYF	TGTGCCAGCAGCTTAGGGCAGGGCGGGGCTAGCACAGATACGCAGTATTTT
few	TRBV30	TRBJ1-5	.	CAWKQDTNQPQHF	TGTGCCTGGAAACAGGACACCAATCAGCCCCAGCATTTT
.	TRBV30	TRBJ1-4	.	CAWSSRRTNEKLFF	TGTGCCTGGAGTAGTAGGCGCACTAATGAAAAACTGTTTTTT
.	TRBV10-1	TRBJ1-1	.	CASSADLNTEAFF	TGCGCCAGCAGTGCCGACTTAAACACTGAAGCTTTCTTT
.	TRBV15	TRBJ2-4	.	CATSSAPGLAKNIQYF	TGTGCCACCAGCAGCGCTCCCGGCCTCGCCAAAAACATTCAGTACTTC
.	TRBV7-8	TRBJ2-3	.	CASSPDDRTDTDTQYF	TGTGCCAGCAGTCCTGACGACAGGACCGACACAGATACGCAGTATTTT
.	TRBV5-4	TRBJ2-3	TRBD2	CASSFEAFIAGTTDTQYF	TGTGCCAGCAGCTTCGAGGCTTTTATAGCGGGAACCACAGATACGCAGTATTTT
.	TRBV5-6	TRBJ1-1	.	CASSSETDSYNTEAFF	TGTGCCAGCAGCTCCGAAACTGACAGTTACAACACTGAAGCTTTCTTT
.	TRBV6-1	TRBJ2-3	TRBD2	CASSADGLAGFAQYF	TGTGCCAGCAGTGCAGACGGACTAGCGGGATTTGCGCAGTATTTT
.	TRBV21-1	TRBJ2-2	.	CASSNSPPDGELFF	TGTGCCAGCAGCAACTCGCCGCCAGACGGGGAGCTGTTTTTT
.	TRBV6-1	TRBJ1-5	.	CASRGRGQTQPQHF	TGTGCCAGCAGGGGCAGGGGCCAAACTCAGCCCCAGCATTTT
.	TRBV4-1	TRBJ2-3	.	CASSVSGTGSGDTQYF	TGCGCCAGCAGCGTTAGCGGAACAGGATCCGGAGATACGCAGTATTTT
.	TRBV7-9	TRBJ1-1	.	CASSHIGARDTEAFF	TGTGCCAGCAGCCATATCGGGGCCCGGGACACTGAAGCTTTCTTT
.	TRBV21-1	TRBJ2-7	.	CASSGGDSSYEQYF	TGTGCCAGCAGCGGGGGGGATTCCTCCTACGAGCAGTACTTC
.	TRBV19	TRBJ2-7	.	CASSTRGYEQYF	TGTGCCAGTAGTACCCGGGGCTACGAGCAGTACTTC
few	TRBV4-1	TRBJ2-7	TRBD2	CASSQVGLRLAGVYEQYF	TGCGCCAGCAGCCAAGTAGGATTAAGACTAGCGGGAGTCTACGAGCAGTACTTC
.	TRBV28	TRBJ1-5	.	CASNRPGGNQPQHF	TGTGCCAGCAACCGGCCGGGGGGCAATCAGCCCCAGCATTTT
once	TRBV6-5	TRBJ1-5	.	CASSSGVRGVGQPQHF	TGTGCCAGCAGTTCTGGTGTTCGGGGCGTAGGTCAGCCCCAGCATTTT
.	TRBV5-6	TRBJ2-5	TRBD2	CASSHGVAGGPGETQYF	TGTGCCAGCAGCCACGGGGTAGCGGGAGGGCCAGGGGAGACCCAGTACTTC
few	TRBV4-3	TRBJ2-2	.	CASSQDGGIGAGELFF	TGCGCCAGCAGCCAAGATGGTGGGATAGGGGCCGGGGAGCTGTTTTTT
few	TRBV5-1	TRBJ2-1	TRBD1	CASTRTGSYNEQFF	TGCGCCAGCACTCGGACAGGCTCCTACAATGAGCAGTTCTTC
once	TRBV18	TRBJ1-3	.	CASSPWREAGNTIYF	TGTGCCAGCTCACCATGGCGGGAAGCTGGAAACACCATATATTTT
.	TRBV18	TRBJ2-2	TRBD1	CASSSTPGQGIRSNTGELFF	TGTGCCAGCTCCTCGACCCCAGGACAGGGGATACGATCGAACACCGGGGAGCTGTTTTTT